The rows below give T cell receptor beta chains drawn from one sample of a study of long-term antiretroviral therapy in people with HIV. Sequencing used immunoSEQ multiplex PCR; TCRdb keeps in-frame clones, though not all of them. Among tens of thousands of clones listed, under 85% were seen once. The sample consisted of unsorted PBMCs, taken 0.4 years after starting antiretroviral therapy. The receptors come from a man aged 45-65 years with HIV. Both conserved end residues are part of each CDR3. D genes are given only for firm matches. Where a row states a size, it is once, few, many or the class of an expanded clone; other rows omit it.

d_gene: NA
j_gene: TRBJ1-1
v_gene: TRBV19
abundance: NA
CDR3aa: CASNWGQTNPVGAFF
CDR3nt: TGTGCCAGTAATTGGGGGCAGACAAATCCTGTGGGAGCTTTCTTT

d_gene: NA
j_gene: TRBJ2-3
v_gene: TRBV5-4
abundance: NA
CDR3aa: CAYEGGVDTQYF
CDR3nt: TGTGCCTACGAGGGGGGGGTAGATACGCAGTATTTT

d_gene: NA
j_gene: TRBJ2-1
v_gene: TRBV7-8
abundance: NA
CDR3aa: CASSERDPAAYNEQFF
CDR3nt: TGTGCCAGCAGCGAGAGGGACCCGGCGGCCTACAATGAGCAGTTCTTC

d_gene: TRBD2
j_gene: TRBJ2-5
v_gene: TRBV5-1
abundance: NA
CDR3aa: CASSVGTSGRQETQYF
CDR3nt: TGCGCCAGCAGCGTTGGGACTAGCGGACGACAAGAGACCCAGTACTTC

d_gene: NA
j_gene: TRBJ2-3
v_gene: TRBV7-6
abundance: NA
CDR3aa: CASSPGAEDTQYF
CDR3nt: TGTGCCAGCAGCCCCGGGGCCGAAGATACGCAGTATTTT

d_gene: TRBD1
j_gene: TRBJ1-1
v_gene: TRBV29-1
abundance: NA
CDR3aa: CSVEDLRQGYTEAFF
CDR3nt: TGCAGCGTTGAAGATCTGAGACAGGGGTACACTGAAGCTTTCTTT

d_gene: NA
j_gene: TRBJ1-1
v_gene: TRBV10-3
abundance: NA
CDR3aa: CAISDNSNTEAFF
CDR3nt: TGTGCCATCAGTGATAACAGCAACACTGAAGCTTTCTTT

d_gene: NA
j_gene: TRBJ2-6
v_gene: TRBV27
abundance: NA
CDR3aa: CASSLPGSGANVLTF
CDR3nt: TGTGCCAGCAGTTTACCCGGCTCTGGGGCCAACGTCCTGACTTTC

d_gene: NA
j_gene: TRBJ2-1
v_gene: TRBV6-5
abundance: NA
CDR3aa: CARDLWGWMPEQFF
CDR3nt: TGTGCCCGCGACCTTTGGGGGTGGATGCCTGAGCAGTTCTTC

d_gene: NA
j_gene: TRBJ1-2
v_gene: TRBV6-1
abundance: once
CDR3aa: CASSEANRHTF
CDR3nt: TGTGCCAGCAGTGAAGCCAACCGCCACACCTTC